This T cell receptor beta chain was recorded in a study of cytomegalovirus exposure and HLA in healthy donors. Findings of the study overall: It has been reported that TCR beta sequences accurately predicted the HLA-A and HLA-B alleles of most subjects. Listed as cytomegalovirus-associated were about 160 TCR beta chains.

PCR involved 60 Vbeta and 13 Jbeta primers. Profiling relied on immunoSEQ multiplex PCR, and the TCRdb table lists in-frame clones only, not all of them. The table has around 300,000 clones, 84% seen once. A word on this clone: No antigen is known for it.

This CDR3 contains 15 residues. CDR1 MNHEY and CDR2 SMNVEV come from the germline V gene (reference sequence). The junction had 5 bases not matched to a gene; V was cut back by 2 bases and J by 5 bases. V and J are TRBV27 and TRBJ1-5; 8 positions agree with TRBD1. Sequenced input: PBMCs. This sequence originates from a woman aged 40 to 49 in good health and CMV-seropositive. CDR3 in amino acids: CASSLRAGGDQPQHF. In DNA form, the CDR3 reads TGTGCCAGCAGTTTACGGGCAGGGGGCGATCAGCCCCAGCATTTT.